This T cell receptor beta chain was captured in a study of response to subunit inactivated influenza vaccine. Study findings and constraints: Every seasonal influenza vaccination brings in few new T cells, the authors suggested.

MiXCR, applied by TCRdb to the RT-PCR reads, yields one record per CDR3 protein. The table includes about 500,000 distinct CDR3 sequences, approximately 15% detected once. Notes on this clonotype: The target antigen is unknown.

The CDR3 is 15 amino acids. Trimming removed 6 bases from V and 5 bases from J; junction bases left unmatched: 8. V gene TRBV12-3 or TRBV12-4 combines with J gene TRBJ2-3, with 10 bases identical to TRBD2. The receptor comes from a man between 50 and 70 years old who received an inactivated influenza vaccine. The specimen was CD4+ T cells sorted from PBMCs, collected around 25 months after vaccination. The CDR3: CASSRSGGAGDTQYF. CDR3 DNA: TGTGCCAGCAGCCGAAGCGGGGGGGCGGGAGATACGCAGTATTTT.